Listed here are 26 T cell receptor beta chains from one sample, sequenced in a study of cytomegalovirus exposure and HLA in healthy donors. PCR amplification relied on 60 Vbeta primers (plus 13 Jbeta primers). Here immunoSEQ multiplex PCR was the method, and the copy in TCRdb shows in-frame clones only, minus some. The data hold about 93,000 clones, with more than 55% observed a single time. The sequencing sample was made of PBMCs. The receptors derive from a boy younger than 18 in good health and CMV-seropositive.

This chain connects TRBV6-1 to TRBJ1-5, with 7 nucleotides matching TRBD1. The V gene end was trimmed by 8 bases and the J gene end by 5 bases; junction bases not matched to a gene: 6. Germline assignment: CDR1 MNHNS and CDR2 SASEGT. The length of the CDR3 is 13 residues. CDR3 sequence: CASVGQLHQPQHF. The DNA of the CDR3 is TGTGCCAGCGTGGGACAGCTCCATCAGCCCCAGCATTTT.

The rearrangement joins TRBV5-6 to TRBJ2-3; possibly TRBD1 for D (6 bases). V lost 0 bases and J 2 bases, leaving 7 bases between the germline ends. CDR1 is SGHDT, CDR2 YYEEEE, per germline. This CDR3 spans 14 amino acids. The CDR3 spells CASSLGTDTDTQYF. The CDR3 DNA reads TGTGCCAGCAGCTTGGGGACAGACACAGATACGCAGTATTTT.

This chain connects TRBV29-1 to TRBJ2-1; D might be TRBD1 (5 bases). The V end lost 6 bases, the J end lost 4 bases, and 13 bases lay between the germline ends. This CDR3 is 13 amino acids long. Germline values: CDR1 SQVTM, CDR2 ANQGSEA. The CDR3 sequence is CSVNAGPYNEQFF. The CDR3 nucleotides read TGCAGCGTCAACGCAGGGCCTTACAATGAGCAGTTCTTC.

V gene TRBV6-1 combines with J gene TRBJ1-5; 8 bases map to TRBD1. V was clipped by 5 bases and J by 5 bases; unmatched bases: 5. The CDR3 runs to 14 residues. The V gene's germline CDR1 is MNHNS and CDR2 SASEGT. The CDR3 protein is CASSTHRGDQPQHF. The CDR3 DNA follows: TGTGCCAGCAGTACCCACAGGGGGGATCAGCCCCAGCATTTT.

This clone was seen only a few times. CDR3 protein: CASSSRLGNEQFF. CDR3 coding DNA: TGTGCCAGCAGTTCGCGACTAGGCAATGAGCAGTTCTTC. The chain uses TRBV27 and TRBJ2-1; D is perhaps TRBD2 (6 bases). The CDR3 totals 13 residues. V was pared by 4 bases and J by 6 bases, with 10 bases between. Germline-derived CDR1 and CDR2 are MNHEY and SMNVEV (reference sequence).

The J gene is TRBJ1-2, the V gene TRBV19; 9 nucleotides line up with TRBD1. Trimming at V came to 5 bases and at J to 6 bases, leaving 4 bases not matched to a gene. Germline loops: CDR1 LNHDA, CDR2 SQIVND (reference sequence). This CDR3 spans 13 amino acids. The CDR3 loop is CASSPTGGNGYTF. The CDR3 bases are TGTGCCAGTAGTCCGACAGGGGGGAATGGCTACACCTTC.

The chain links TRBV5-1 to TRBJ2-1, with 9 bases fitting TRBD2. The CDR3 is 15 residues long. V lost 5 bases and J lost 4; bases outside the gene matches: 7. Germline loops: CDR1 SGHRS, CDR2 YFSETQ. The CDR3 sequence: CASSLAGEIYNEQFF. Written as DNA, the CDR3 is TGCGCCAGCAGTTTAGCGGGAGAGATTTACAATGAGCAGTTCTTC.

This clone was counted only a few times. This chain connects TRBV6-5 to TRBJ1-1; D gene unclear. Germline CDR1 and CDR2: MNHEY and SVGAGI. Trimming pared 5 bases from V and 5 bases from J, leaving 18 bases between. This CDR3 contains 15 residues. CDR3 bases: TGTGCCAGCAGTCATCTCCGATCCTTCAGGACTGAAGCTTTCTTT. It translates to CASSHLRSFRTEAFF.

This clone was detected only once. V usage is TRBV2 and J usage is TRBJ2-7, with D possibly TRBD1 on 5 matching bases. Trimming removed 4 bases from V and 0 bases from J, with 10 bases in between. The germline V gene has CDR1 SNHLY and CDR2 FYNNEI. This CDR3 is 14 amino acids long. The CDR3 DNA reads TGTGCCAGCAGTGCGCAGGGCCGCTCCTACGAGCAGTACTTC. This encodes CASSAQGRSYEQYF.

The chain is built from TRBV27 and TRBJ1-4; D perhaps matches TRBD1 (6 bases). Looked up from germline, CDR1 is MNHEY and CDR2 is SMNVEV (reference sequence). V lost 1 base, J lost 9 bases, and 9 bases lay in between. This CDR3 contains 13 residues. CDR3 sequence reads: CASSLYGGQKLFF. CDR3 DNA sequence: TGTGCCAGCAGTTTATACGGGGGGCAAAAACTGTTTTTT.

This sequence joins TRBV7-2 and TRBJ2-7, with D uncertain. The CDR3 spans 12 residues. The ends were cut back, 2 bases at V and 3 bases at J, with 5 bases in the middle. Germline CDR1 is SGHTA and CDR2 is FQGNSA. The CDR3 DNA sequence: TGTGCCAGCAGCTTATCAGGCTACGAGCAGTACTTC. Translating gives CASSLSGYEQYF.

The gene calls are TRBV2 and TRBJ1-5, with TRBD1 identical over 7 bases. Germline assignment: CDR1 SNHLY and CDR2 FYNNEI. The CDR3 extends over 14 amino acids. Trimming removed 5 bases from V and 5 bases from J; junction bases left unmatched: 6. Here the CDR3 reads CASSTRDRDQPQHF. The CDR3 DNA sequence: TGTGCCAGCAGTACCCGGGACAGAGATCAGCCCCAGCATTTT.

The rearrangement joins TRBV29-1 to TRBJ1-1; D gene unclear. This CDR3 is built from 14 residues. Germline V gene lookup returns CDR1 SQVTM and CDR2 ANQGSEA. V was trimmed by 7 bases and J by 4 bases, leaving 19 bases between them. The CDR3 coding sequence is TGCAGCGGGGCGGTGGGGAGGGTAGGCACTGAAGCTTTCTTT. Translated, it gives CSGAVGRVGTEAFF.

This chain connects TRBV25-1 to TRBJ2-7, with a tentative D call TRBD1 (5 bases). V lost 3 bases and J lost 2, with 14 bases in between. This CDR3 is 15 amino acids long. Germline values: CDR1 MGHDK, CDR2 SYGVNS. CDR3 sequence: CASSDDNPDTYEQYF. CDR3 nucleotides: TGTGCCAGCAGTGATGACAATCCGGACACCTACGAGCAGTACTTC.

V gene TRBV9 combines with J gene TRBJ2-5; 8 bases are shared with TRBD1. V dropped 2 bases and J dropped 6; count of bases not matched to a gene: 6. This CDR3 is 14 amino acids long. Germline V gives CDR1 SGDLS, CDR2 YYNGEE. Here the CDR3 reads CASSVGGQGKTQYF. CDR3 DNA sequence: TGTGCCAGCAGCGTCGGCGGACAGGGAAAGACCCAGTACTTC.

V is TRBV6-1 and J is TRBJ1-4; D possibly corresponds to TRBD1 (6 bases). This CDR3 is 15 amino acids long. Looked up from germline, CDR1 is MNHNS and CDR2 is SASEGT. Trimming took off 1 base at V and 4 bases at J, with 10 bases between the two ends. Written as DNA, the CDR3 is TGTGCCAGCAGTGAAGGGACAGCCTTTAATGAAAAACTGTTTTTT. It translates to CASSEGTAFNEKLFF.

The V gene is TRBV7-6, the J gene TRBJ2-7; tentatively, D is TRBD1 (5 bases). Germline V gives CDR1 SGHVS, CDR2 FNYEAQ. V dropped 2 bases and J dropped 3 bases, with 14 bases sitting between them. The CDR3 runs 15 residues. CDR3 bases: TGTGCCAGCAGCTTACAAAGGGGCCCGCTCTACGAGCAGTACTTC. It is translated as CASSLQRGPLYEQYF.

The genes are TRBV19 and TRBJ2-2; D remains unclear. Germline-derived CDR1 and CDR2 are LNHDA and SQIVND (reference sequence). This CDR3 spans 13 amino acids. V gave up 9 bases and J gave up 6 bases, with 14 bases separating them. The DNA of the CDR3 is TGTGCCAGCTCGAACGGGTTGGCCGGGGAGCTGTTTTTT. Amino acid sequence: CASSNGLAGELFF.

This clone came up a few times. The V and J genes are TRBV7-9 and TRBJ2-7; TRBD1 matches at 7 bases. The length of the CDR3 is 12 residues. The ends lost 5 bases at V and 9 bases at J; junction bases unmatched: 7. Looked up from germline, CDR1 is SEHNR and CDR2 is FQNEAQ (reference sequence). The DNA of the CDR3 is TGTGCCAGCAGCAGGGGGACAGTCGGGCAGTACTTC. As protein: CASSRGTVGQYF.

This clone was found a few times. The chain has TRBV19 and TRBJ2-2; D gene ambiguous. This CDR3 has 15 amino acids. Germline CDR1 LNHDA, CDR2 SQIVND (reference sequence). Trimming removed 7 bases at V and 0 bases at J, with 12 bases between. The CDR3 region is CASTQNNANTGELFF. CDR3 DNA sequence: TGTGCCAGTACCCAAAACAATGCGAACACCGGGGAGCTGTTTTTT.

Here the CDR3 reads CASSANIGTANNEQFF. CDR3 DNA sequence: TGTGCCAGCAGTGCGAATATAGGGACTGCAAACAATGAGCAGTTCTTC. V usage is TRBV25-1 and J usage is TRBJ2-1; perhaps TRBD2 as D (6 bases). This CDR3 has 16 amino acids. Trimming left V 4 bases short and J 5 bases short, with 18 bases between. Germline loops: CDR1 MGHDK, CDR2 SYGVNS.

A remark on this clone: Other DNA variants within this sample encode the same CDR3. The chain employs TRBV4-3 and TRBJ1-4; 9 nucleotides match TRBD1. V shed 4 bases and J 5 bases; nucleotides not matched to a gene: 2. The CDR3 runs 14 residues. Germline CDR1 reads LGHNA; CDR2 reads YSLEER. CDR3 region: CASSLGQGNEKLFF. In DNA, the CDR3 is TGCGCCAGCAGCCTGGGACAGGGCAATGAAAAACTGTTTTTT.

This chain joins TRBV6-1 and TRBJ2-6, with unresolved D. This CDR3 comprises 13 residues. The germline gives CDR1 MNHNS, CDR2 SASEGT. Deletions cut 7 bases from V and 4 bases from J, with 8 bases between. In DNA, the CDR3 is TGTGCCAGCACCAGAACAGGGGCCAACGTCCTGACTTTC. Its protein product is CASTRTGANVLTF.

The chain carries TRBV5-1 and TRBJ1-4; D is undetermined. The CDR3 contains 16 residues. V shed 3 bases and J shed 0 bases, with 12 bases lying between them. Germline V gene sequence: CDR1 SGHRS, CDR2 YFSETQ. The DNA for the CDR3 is TGCGCCAGCAGCTCGTACCGAGGGACAACTAATGAAAAACTGTTTTTT. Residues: CASSSYRGTTNEKLFF.

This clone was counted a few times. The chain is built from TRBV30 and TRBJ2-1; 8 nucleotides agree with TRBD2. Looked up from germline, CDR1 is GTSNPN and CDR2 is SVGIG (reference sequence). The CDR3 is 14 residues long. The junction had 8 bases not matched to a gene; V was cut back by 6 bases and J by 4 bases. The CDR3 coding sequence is TGTGCCTGTGCTTCGGGGGGGCCTTACAATGAGCAGTTCTTC. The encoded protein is CACASGGPYNEQFF.

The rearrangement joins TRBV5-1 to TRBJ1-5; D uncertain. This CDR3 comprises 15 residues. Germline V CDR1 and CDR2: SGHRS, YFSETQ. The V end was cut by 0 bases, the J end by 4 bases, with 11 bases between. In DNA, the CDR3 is TGCGCCAGCAGCTTGGAGGGAGCAATGAATCAGCCCCAGCATTTT. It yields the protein CASSLEGAMNQPQHF. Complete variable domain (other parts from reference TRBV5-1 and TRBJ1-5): KAGVTQTPRYLIKTRGQQVTLSCSPISGHRSVSWYQQTPGQGLQFLFEYFSETQRNKGNFPGRFSGRQFSNSRSEMNVSTLELGDSALYLCASSLEGAMNQPQHFGDGTRLSIL.